In this sample, the clone carrying this T cell receptor beta chain turned up many times. Repertoires were generated with immunoSEQ multiplex PCR, while TCRdb's copy carries only in-frame clones and drops some. Found here are 80,000 to 100,000 clones, around three quarters of them singletons; the top ten hold nearly 9%. This sample was taken from a study of blood T cell repertoires in COVID-19. Study-wide context: Italy, Spain and the United States were the sources of the convalescent and acute COVID-19 samples.

Trimming shortened V by 0 bases and J by 3 bases, and 3 bases separated the two germline ends. The CDR3 has 13 amino acids. CDR1 is SGHNT, CDR2 YENEEA, per germline. This clonotype was sampled from a middle-aged man who had recovered from COVID-19. The rearrangement uses TRBV11-3 and TRBJ2-1; D remains ambiguous. Input material: peripheral blood. For the CDR3, the DNA is TGTGCCAGCAGCTTAGAGTACTACAATGAGCAGTTCTTC. Translation gives CASSLEYYNEQFF.